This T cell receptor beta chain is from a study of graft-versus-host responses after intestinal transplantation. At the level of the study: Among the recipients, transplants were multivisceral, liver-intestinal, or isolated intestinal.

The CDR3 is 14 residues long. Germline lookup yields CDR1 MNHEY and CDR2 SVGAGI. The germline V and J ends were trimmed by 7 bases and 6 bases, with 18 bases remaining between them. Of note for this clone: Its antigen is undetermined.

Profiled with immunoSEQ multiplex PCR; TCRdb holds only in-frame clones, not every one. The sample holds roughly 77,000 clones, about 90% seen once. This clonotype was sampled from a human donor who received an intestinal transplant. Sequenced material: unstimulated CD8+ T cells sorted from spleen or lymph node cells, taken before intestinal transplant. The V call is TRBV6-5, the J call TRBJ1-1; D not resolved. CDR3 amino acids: CASTFGGASAEAFF. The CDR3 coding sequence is TGTGCCAGCACGTTCGGCGGAGCCAGCGCTGAAGCTTTCTTT.